The entry below describes one TCR beta chain. The antigen remains undetermined. There are 20 residues in the CDR3. The sample originates from a study of cytotoxic CD8 clonotypes in ibrutinib-treated CLL. Findings of the study overall: Rising at ibrutinib response, clonality subsequently fell back toward baseline at progression.

Clones were read by immunoSEQ multiplex PCR, and TCRdb kept only the in-frame ones, dropping some. The table includes under 200,000 clones, 81% detected once. This TCR was sampled from a human donor with chronic lymphocytic leukemia. This specimen was PBMCs, taken after 12 months of ibrutinib treatment. The rearrangement links TRBV21-1 to TRBJ2-7; the table's D call of TRBD2 was not tested on the DNA. TRBV21-1 is reported as a pseudogene. The chain's CDR3 is CASSKVRGTSGRSFSYEQYF. CDR3 coding DNA: TGTGCCAGCAGCAAAGTCAGAGGGACTAGCGGGAGGAGCTTCTCCTACGAGCAGTACTTC.